The 25 T cell receptor beta chains reported below all come from one sample, sequenced in a study of PD-1 blockade in mismatch repair-deficient tumors. Assay: immunoSEQ multiplex PCR; the TCRdb copy retains only in-frame clones and omits some. The sample records around 100,000 clones, 60% to 85% being singletons. The sample was peripheral blood, taken 60 weeks after starting pembrolizumab. Receptors were obtained from an adult with mismatch repair-deficient cancer.

The V and J genes are TRBV7-9 and TRBJ2-1; 16 bases align to TRBD2. V gave up 5 bases and J gave up 7 bases; unmatched junction bases: 8. The V gene's germline CDR1 is SEHNR and CDR2 FQNEAQ (reference sequence). This CDR3 region has 17 residues. The CDR3 loop reads CASSPYEGLAGGNEQFF. CDR3 coding DNA: TGTGCCAGCAGCCCTTACGAGGGACTAGCGGGGGGGAATGAGCAGTTCTTC.

The chain is built from TRBV6-1 and TRBJ2-3; 9 bases are shared with TRBD2. The V gene end was trimmed by 4 bases and the J gene end by 3 bases; junction bases not matched to a gene: 14. CDR1 MNHNS and CDR2 SASEGT come from the germline V gene. The CDR3 contains 18 residues. As DNA, the CDR3 is TGTGCCAGCAGTGTTCGGTCGGTAGCGGGAGAAAGGACAGATACGCAGTATTTT. Translation: CASSVRSVAGERTDTQYF.

The chain recombines TRBV18 with TRBJ2-1, with TRBD2 identical over 8 bases. The V gene end was trimmed by 5 bases and the J gene end by 6 bases; junction bases not matched to a gene: 6. The CDR3 covers 14 residues. Germline values: CDR1 KGHSH, CDR2 LQKENI. In DNA, the CDR3 is TGTGCCAGCTCAGGGTTAGCGGGAACCAATGAGCAGTTCTTC. Encoded protein: CASSGLAGTNEQFF.

The V and J genes are TRBV9 and TRBJ2-3; 7 bases fit TRBD2. Germline CDR1 and CDR2: SGDLS and YYNGEE. CDR3 length: 15 residues. J gave up 4 bases and V 4 bases, and 9 bases lay outside the gene matches. CDR3: CASSPQAGTSDTQYF. CDR3 bases: TGTGCCAGCAGCCCCCAAGCGGGAACCTCAGATACGCAGTATTTT.

The CDR3 sequence is CASSYGPRETQYF. In nucleotides, the CDR3 is TGTGCCAGCAGCTATGGGCCGCGAGAGACCCAGTACTTC. The chain recombines TRBV5-4 with TRBJ2-5; no reliable D call. The germline gives CDR1 SGHNT, CDR2 YYREEE (reference sequence). V was pared by 3 bases and J by 4 bases, with 10 bases between. The length of the CDR3 is 13 residues.

This chain connects TRBV27 to TRBJ2-7; perhaps TRBD2 as D (6 bases). This CDR3 comprises 15 residues. Trimming left V 3 bases short and J 7 bases short, with 19 bases between. Germline V gene sequence: CDR1 MNHEY, CDR2 SMNVEV (reference sequence). CDR3 DNA sequence: TGTGCCAGCAGTTTTGGGGGACTCCCTTTAATGGAGCAGTACTTC. Amino acid sequence: CASSFGGLPLMEQYF.

This chain joins TRBV13 and TRBJ2-1; no clear D. V was pared by 1 base and J by 7 bases, with 11 bases between. The CDR3 contains 14 residues. Germline loops: CDR1 PRHDT, CDR2 FYEKMQ (reference sequence). CDR3 sequence: CASSLEGSKNEQFF. The CDR3 DNA reads as TGTGCCAGCAGCTTAGAGGGCAGCAAAAATGAGCAGTTCTTC.

This clone appeared a few times. The genes are TRBV7-9 and TRBJ2-7; D unclear. Trimming removed 5 bases at V and 4 bases at J, with 9 bases between. CDR3 length: 12 residues. Germline assignment: CDR1 SEHNR and CDR2 FQNEAQ (reference sequence). The CDR3 sequence: CASSTDPYEQYF. The CDR3 DNA sequence: TGTGCCAGCAGCACAGACCCTTACGAGCAGTACTTC.

The genes are TRBV29-1 and TRBJ2-7, with D possibly TRBD2 on 6 matching bases. The V gene's germline CDR1 is SQVTM and CDR2 ANQGSEA. This CDR3 comprises 12 residues. V lost 7 bases to trimming and J lost 6 bases, with 16 bases between them. The CDR3 sequence is CSGGAGFGEQYF. CDR3 coding DNA: TGCAGCGGCGGGGCAGGGTTTGGCGAGCAGTACTTC.

The genes are TRBV4-3 and TRBJ2-7; maybe TRBD2 (5 bases). V lost 0 bases and J 2 bases, leaving 14 bases between the germline ends. From germline, CDR1 is LGHNA and CDR2 YSLEER. The CDR3 is made up of 16 amino acids. The DNA for the CDR3 is TGCGCCAGCAGCCAAGAGGGAGAGCCTACACCCTACGAGCAGTACTTC. Residues: CASSQEGEPTPYEQYF.

The V call is TRBV4-1, the J call TRBJ2-7; D gene uncertain. Trimming shortened V by 1 base and J by 3 bases, and 10 bases separated the two germline ends. Germline CDR1 MGHRA, CDR2 YSYEKL. The CDR3 is 14 amino acids. CDR3 in amino acids: CASSQGDSFYEQYF. The CDR3 DNA reads as TGCGCCAGCAGCCAAGGGGATTCGTTCTACGAGCAGTACTTC.

The chain is built from TRBV7-8 and TRBJ2-1; TRBD2 agrees at 7 bases. CDR1 SGHVS and CDR2 FQNEAQ come from the germline V gene. The CDR3 loop spans 14 amino acids. V was clipped by 6 bases and J by 7 bases; unmatched bases: 9. CDR3 sequence reads: CASSTGLDVNEQFF. Written as DNA, the CDR3 is TGTGCCAGCAGTACAGGACTAGATGTGAATGAGCAGTTCTTC.

The table lists this clone with a count of one. Written as DNA, the CDR3 is TGTGCCAGCAGGATAGGCCTAGCGGGAGTTGTTTTCTTC. Translating it yields CASRIGLAGVVFF. The chain recombines TRBV2 with TRBJ2-1; 10 bases are a match to TRBD2. Germline CDR1 reads SNHLY; CDR2 reads FYNNEI. V was pared by 6 bases and J by 16 bases, with 12 bases of the junction left unmatched. The CDR3 has 13 amino acids.

The chain employs TRBV15 and TRBJ1-2; 11 bases are shared with TRBD1. The V segment lost 0 bases and the J segment 8 bases; nucleotides outside the gene matches: 8. Germline values: CDR1 LNHNV, CDR2 YYDKDF (reference sequence). The CDR3 is made up of 16 amino acids. As DNA, the CDR3 is TGTGCCACCAGCAGAGATCAGTCCGGGACAGGGGGAGGCTACACCTTC. Its translation is CATSRDQSGTGGGYTF.

DNA for the CDR3: TGCGCCAGCAGCGTGACCGGGACAGGGGTAGCGGGAAACACCATATATTTT. This gives the protein CASSVTGTGVAGNTIYF. The chain couples TRBV5-1 to TRBJ1-3; 10 nucleotides match TRBD1. The V segment lost 4 bases and the J segment 4 bases; nucleotides outside the gene matches: 11. Germline V lookup: CDR1 SGHRS, CDR2 YFSETQ. The CDR3 contains 17 residues.

This clone was counted a single time. The chain carries TRBV19 and TRBJ2-5; D gene unclear. The CDR3 is 14 amino acids. Trimming removed 5 bases at V and 5 bases at J, with 15 bases between. Germline CDR1 and CDR2: LNHDA and SQIVND (reference sequence). DNA for the CDR3: TGTGCCAGTAGTTTTGGAGAGAACACGGAGACCCAGTACTTC. It codes for CASSFGENTETQYF.

The CDR3 DNA follows: TGTGCCTGGACGGCAGGGCCGCTTAATGAAAAACTGTTTTTT. As protein: CAWTAGPLNEKLFF. The chain recombines TRBV30 with TRBJ1-4; maybe TRBD1 (5 bases). The CDR3 sequence is 14 residues long. Germline V gene lookup returns CDR1 GTSNPN and CDR2 SVGIG (reference sequence). V lost 4 bases, J lost 4 bases, and 13 bases lay in between.

The rearrangement links TRBV7-6 to TRBJ2-5; 10 bases match TRBD2. This CDR3 is built from 16 residues. The V gene's germline CDR1 is SGHVS and CDR2 FNYEAQ. Trimming at V came to 5 bases and at J to 2 bases, leaving 8 bases not matched to a gene. CDR3 sequence: CASSPVPLAGQETQYF. The DNA for the CDR3 is TGTGCCAGCAGCCCAGTTCCACTAGCGGGACAAGAGACCCAGTACTTC.

A word on this clone: A junction boundary mismatches the germline segment, possibly from a read error. V is TRBV7-7 and J is TRBJ2-7, with 15 bases lining up with TRBD2. There are 18 residues in the CDR3. Germline V CDR1 and CDR2: SSHAT, FNYEAQ (reference sequence). Here the CDR3 reads CASSLWTSGRENSYEQYF. Written as DNA, the CDR3 is TGTGCTAGCAGCTTATGGACTAGCGGGAGGGAAAACTCCTACGAGCAGTACTTC.

The V gene is TRBV7-9, the J gene TRBJ2-7; 9 bases map to TRBD2. The CDR3 contains 15 residues. Losses at the gene ends were 2 bases for V and 5 bases for J; bases not matched to a gene: 7. Germline V gene sequence: CDR1 SEHNR, CDR2 FQNEAQ (reference sequence). The chain's CDR3 is CASSLRAGGMDEQYF. CDR3 coding DNA: TGTGCCAGCAGCTTACGGGCGGGAGGGATGGACGAGCAGTACTTC.

This rearrangement joins TRBV18 to TRBJ2-3, with 12 bases identical to TRBD2. V dropped 4 bases and J dropped 1; count of bases not matched to a gene: 3. Germline V gives CDR1 KGHSH, CDR2 LQKENI. This CDR3 has 16 amino acids. In DNA form, the CDR3 reads TGTGCCAGCTCACGGAGACTAGCGGGGGGCACAGATACGCAGTATTTT. Residues: CASSRRLAGGTDTQYF. Full variable domain (remainder filled in from reference TRBV18 and TRBJ2-3): NAGVMQNPRHLVRRRGQEARLRCSPMKGHSHVYWYRQLPEEGLKFMVYLQKENIIDESGMPKERFSAEFPKEGPSILRIQQVVRGDSAAYFCASSRRLAGGTDTQYFGPGTRLTVL.

The table lists this clone with a few counts. This chain links TRBV21-1 with TRBJ2-2; the table's D call, TRBD1, has no DNA check behind it. TRBV21-1 is shown as a pseudogene. The CDR3 is 15 amino acids. DNA of the CDR3: TGTGCCAGCAGTCCGGGACAGGGGCCCACCGGGGAGCTGTTTTTT. It specifies CASSPGQGPTGELFF.

The CDR3 sequence: CASSSEGQGDGYTF. CDR3 DNA sequence: TGTGCCAGCAGCTCTGAAGGACAGGGGGATGGCTACACCTTC. The chain employs TRBV7-9 and TRBJ1-2; 10 bases line up with TRBD1. The CDR3 covers 14 residues. Germline V gives CDR1 SEHNR, CDR2 FQNEAQ (reference sequence). V was pared by 4 bases and J by 6 bases, with 5 bases of the junction left unmatched. Combining the CDR3 with reference TRBV7-9 and TRBJ1-2 gives the whole variable domain DTGVSQNPRHKITKRGQNVTFRCDPISEHNRLYWYRQTLGQGPEFLTYFQNEAQLEKSRLLSDRFSAERPKGSFSTLEIQRTEQGDSAMYLCASSSEGQGDGYTFGSGTRLTVV.

The chain recombines TRBV2 with TRBJ2-1; 8 positions match TRBD2. Trimming removed 5 bases from V and 8 bases from J; junction bases left unmatched: 8. CDR3 size: 14 residues. Germline V gene lookup returns CDR1 SNHLY and CDR2 FYNNEI. The CDR3 protein is CASSQPGGRDEQFF. CDR3 DNA: TGTGCCAGCAGTCAGCCGGGGGGGAGGGATGAGCAGTTCTTC.

This clone was seen more than once but under ten times. The J gene is TRBJ2-5, the V gene TRBV29-1; no definite D call. The CDR3 covers 12 residues. Trimming left V 2 bases short and J 4 bases short, with 8 bases between. Germline lookup yields CDR1 SQVTM and CDR2 ANQGSEA. The CDR3 DNA sequence: TGCAGCGTTGAAACGGGTTCAGAGACCCAGTACTTC. It specifies CSVETGSETQYF.